This TCR beta chain was captured by sequencing in a study of metastatic and nonmetastatic thyroid tumors. There were no patients who had received any treatment before thyroid surgery. TCRdb used MiXCR to call clones anew from the PCR reads. Found here are about 14,000 clones, 30% to 35% of them singletons; the top ten hold roughly 24%. V shed 4 bases, J shed 3 bases, and the junction held 4 bases outside the gene matches. CDR1 MDHEN and CDR2 SYDVKM come from the germline V gene. This CDR3 is 14 amino acids long. This receptor was obtained from a female donor with papillary thyroid cancer or a benign thyroid nodule (not recorded which). Some clones in this sample may be carry-over from other donors' samples. The chain combines TRBV28 with TRBJ2-7, with 9 bases lining up with TRBD2. Sequenced: tumor tissue. Here the CDR3 DNA reads TGTGCCAGCAGTTCCGCGGGGGGGAACTACGAGCAGTACTTC. The encoded protein is CASSSAGGNYEQYF.